Below are 6 T cell receptor beta chains sequenced from a single sample in a study of shared clonotypes between healthy human individuals. CD45RO-negative, CCR7-selected cells formed the naive CD8 fraction, which excluded terminally differentiated effector memory CD45RA+ cells. Generated by immunoSEQ multiplex PCR, the TCRdb table keeps only in-frame clones and is missing some. This repertoire shows around 560,000 clones, 85% to 95% found once; its top ten account for 0.095% to 0.14%. What was sequenced was naive CD8+ T cells sorted from blood. The receptors come from a woman under 40 in good health.

The J gene is TRBJ1-1, the V gene TRBV30, with D possibly matching TRBD1 (5 bases). CDR3 length: 12 amino acids. V lost 5 bases to trimming and J lost 2 bases, with 9 bases between them. CDR1 and CDR2 from the germline V gene are GTSNPN and SVGIG (reference sequence). The CDR3 sequence is CAWGGFNTEAFF. DNA of the CDR3: TGTGCCTGGGGGGGATTTAACACTGAAGCTTTCTTT.

This clone was detected once. The V gene is TRBV6-6, the J gene TRBJ2-1; no definite D call. Germline-derived CDR1 and CDR2 are MNHNY and SVGAGI (reference sequence). CDR3 length: 11 amino acids. V was clipped by 3 bases and J by 8 bases, with 5 bases between them. The CDR3 region is CASSYGDEQFF. For the CDR3, the DNA is TGTGCCAGCAGTTATGGGGATGAGCAGTTCTTC.

A note on this clone: Possible read error: a much larger clone is one base away. The identical CDR3 is also encoded by other nucleotide sequences in the sample. J is TRBJ2-5 and V is TRBV11-2; D gene ambiguous. The J call may be in error: the DNA end matches TRBJ2-7 better. The CDR3 runs 11 residues. CDR1 and CDR2 from the germline V gene are SGHAT and FQNNGV. CDR3 protein: CASSLGSEQYF. CDR3 sequence (DNA): TGTGCCAGCAGCTTAGGGTCCGAGCAGTACTTC.

The chain uses TRBV6-1 and TRBJ2-7; 11 bases match TRBD2. The V segment lost 6 bases and the J segment 4 bases; nucleotides outside the gene matches: 8. Germline CDR1 is MNHNS and CDR2 is SASEGT. This CDR3 spans 15 amino acids. CDR3 sequence reads: CASSPAGLADYEQYF. Here the CDR3 DNA reads TGTGCCAGCAGCCCTGCGGGACTAGCGGATTACGAGCAGTACTTC.

A few counts support this clone. The chain links TRBV5-1 to TRBJ1-2, with D unresolved. V was pared by 4 bases and J by 6 bases, with 19 bases between. Germline CDR1 and CDR2: SGHRS and YFSETQ. CDR3 size: 15 residues. CDR3 protein: CASSVNDPLIDGYTF. The CDR3 DNA follows: TGCGCCAGCAGCGTCAACGACCCGCTCATCGATGGCTACACCTTC.

A word on this clone: Other DNA variants within this sample encode the same CDR3. The chain uses TRBV2 and TRBJ2-7; 10 positions agree with TRBD2. The germline gives CDR1 SNHLY, CDR2 FYNNEI. The CDR3 sequence is 15 residues long. J gave up 0 bases and V 1 base, and 0 bases lay outside the gene matches. The CDR3 loop reads CASSEGLAGSYEQYF. For the CDR3, the DNA is TGTGCCAGCAGTGAAGGACTAGCGGGCTCCTACGAGCAGTACTTC.